This is a list of T cell receptor beta chains from one sample in a study of T cells in Graves' hyperthyroidism and ophthalmopathy. TCRdb ran MiXCR on the multiplex PCR reads and lists one entry per CDR3 protein. The table includes hundreds of thousands of distinct CDR3 sequences, about 45% detected once. The specimen sequenced was peripheral blood or thyroid tissue (not recorded which). These receptors originate from an adult man with Graves' disease, either hyperthyroidism or ophthalmopathy (not recorded which). CDR3s include the opening cysteine and the closing phenylalanine or tryptophan. D genes are given only for firm matches. Rows give clone size only sometimes, using once, few, many, or a class for an expanded clone.

cdr3_nt | cdr3_aa | clone_size | j_call | v_call | d_call
TGTGCCAGCAGTGCTGTGGGAAACACCATATATTTT | CASSAVGNTIYF | many | TRBJ1-3 | TRBV2 | NA
TGTGCCAGCAGCTTAGTGGGGATTGAAGCTTTCTTT | CASSLVGIEAFF | many | TRBJ1-1 | TRBV7-9 | NA
TGTGCCACCAGTGACGGCGCCCTTGGGGGTTCTGGAAAACTGTTTTTT | CATSDGALGGSGKLFF | once | TRBJ1-4 | TRBV24-1 | NA
TGCAGTGCCAACGACAGGGTGGGCGAAAAACTGTTTTTT | CSANDRVGEKLFF | many | TRBJ1-4 | TRBV20-1 | TRBD1
TGTGCCAGCAGCCAAGATAACTACGAGCAGTACTTC | CASSQDNYEQYF | few | TRBJ2-7 | TRBV3-1 | NA
TGTGCCAGCAGTGAAGAACAGTTTAATTCACCCCTCCACTTT | CASSEEQFNSPLHF | many | TRBJ1-6 | TRBV2 | NA
TGTGCCAGCAGCTCAAAATCCGTGGAGACCCAGTGCTTC | CASSSKSVETQCF | NA | TRBJ2-5 | TRBV7-9 | NA
TGTGCCAGCAACCCATCCGGACTAGCGGTTACTAGCACAGATACGCAGTATTTT | CASNPSGLAVTSTDTQYF | few | TRBJ2-3 | TRBV7-9 | TRBD2
TGTGCCAGACCCTCAGGGTACAATCAGCCCCAGCATTTT | CARPSGYNQPQHF | few | TRBJ1-5 | TRBV12-3/TRBV12-4 | NA
TGTGCCGGGTGGGGAAGCTATGGCTACACCTTC | CAGWGSYGYTF | NA | TRBJ1-2 | TRBV19 | NA
TGCGCCAGCAGCTTGGCCTCAGGGAGAGGAGAAAAACTGTTTTTT | CASSLASGRGEKLFF | few | TRBJ1-4 | TRBV5-1 | NA
TGTGCCAGCAGCCAAGCCCCCAGCGGCTACACCTTC | CASSQAPSGYTF | many | TRBJ1-2 | TRBV14 | NA
TGTGCCAGCATACCAGGGGTCCAAGAGACCCAGTACTTC | CASIPGVQETQYF | many | TRBJ2-5 | TRBV7-8 | NA
TGCAGTGCTTCGGACAGGGGTCTCTACGAGCAGTACTTC | CSASDRGLYEQYF | NA | TRBJ2-7 | TRBV20-1 | TRBD1
TGTGCCAGCAGTGAATATGGGACAGGGCGTGAAAAACTGTTTTTT | CASSEYGTGREKLFF | NA | TRBJ1-4 | TRBV25-1 | TRBD1
TGTGCCAGCAGCTCGACGACAGGTCAAAATGAAAAACTGTTTTTT | CASSSTTGQNEKLFF | few | TRBJ1-4 | TRBV7-8 | NA
TGCAGTGCTATGGGTCCAACTAATGAAAAACTGTTTTTT | CSAMGPTNEKLFF | NA | TRBJ1-4 | TRBV20-1 | NA
TGTGCCAGCAGTTTAGCCTCAGGGCTTGGCTATGGCTACACCTTC | CASSLASGLGYGYTF | NA | TRBJ1-2 | TRBV28 | NA
TGTGCCAGCAGTCAACTGCGGGAAGGGGCCAACGTCCTGACTTTC | CASSQLREGANVLTF | NA | TRBJ2-6 | TRBV7-9 | NA
TGTGCCAGCATTCTTCAGCAGAACACTGAAGCTTTCTTT | CASILQQNTEAFF | many | TRBJ1-1 | TRBV2 | NA
TGTGCCAGCAGTACCAACAGGGGGCGAGACACTGAAGCTTTCTTT | CASSTNRGRDTEAFF | few | TRBJ1-1 | TRBV6-5 | TRBD1
TGTGCCAGCAGCTTAGAAGGGGGAGACTGGGAGCAGTACTTC | CASSLEGGDWEQYF | many | TRBJ2-7 | TRBV7-9 | NA
TGCAGTGCTAGATCCAGGACAGGGACTGCAAACACTGAAGCTTTCTTT | CSARSRTGTANTEAFF | NA | TRBJ1-1 | TRBV20-1 | TRBD1
TGTGCCATCGGGGGACAGGATCAGCCCCAGCATTTT | CAIGGQDQPQHF | NA | TRBJ1-5 | TRBV24-1 | TRBD1
TGCAGTGCTTCCTACGGGGGGAACACTGAAGCTTTCTTT | CSASYGGNTEAFF | NA | TRBJ1-1 | TRBV20-1 | NA
TGTGCCAGTGGGGCAGGGGGCGGCTCACCCCTCCACTTT | CASGAGGGSPLHF | many | TRBJ1-6 | TRBV14 | TRBD1
TGTGCCAGCAGTACCGAGACAGGGAAGGTCACTGAAGCTTTCTTT | CASSTETGKVTEAFF | NA | TRBJ1-1 | TRBV6-5 | TRBD1
TGCGCCAGCAGCCAAGATCTTGACGCTGGGACCCAGTACTTC | CASSQDLDAGTQYF | few | TRBJ2-5 | TRBV4-3 | NA
TGTGCCAGCAGTCTTTCAGGGTCCCCTAACTATGGCTACACCTTC | CASSLSGSPNYGYTF | NA | TRBJ1-2 | TRBV6-1 | NA
TGTGCCAGCAGCAGGCGGGGTGGGCGCGGGGAGCTGTTTTTT | CASSRRGGRGELFF | NA | TRBJ2-2 | TRBV7-3 | NA
TGCAGTGCTACAGGGTTAGAGACGAGCTCCTATAATTCACCCCTCCACTTT | CSATGLETSSYNSPLHF | NA | TRBJ1-6 | TRBV20-1 | NA
TGCGCCAGCAGCTTGGTAGCGCGGGGCTTAGGGGACACTGAAGCTTTCTTT | CASSLVARGLGDTEAFF | NA | TRBJ1-1 | TRBV5-1 | NA
TGCAGCTTAGTACGGCCAGGGAGCTCCTATAATTCACCCCTCCACTTT | CSLVRPGSSYNSPLHF | NA | TRBJ1-6 | TRBV29-1 | NA
TGTGCCAGCAGCTTGGTGAGAGGTCAGCCCCAGCATTTT | CASSLVRGQPQHF | many | TRBJ1-5 | TRBV6-1 | NA
TGTGCCAGCAACCATGACAGGGGAATAGACGAGCAGTACTTC | CASNHDRGIDEQYF | many | TRBJ2-7 | TRBV11-3 | TRBD1
TGTGCCAGCAGCCCGGATACTGAGAGCTATGGCTACACCTTC | CASSPDTESYGYTF | few | TRBJ1-2 | TRBV7-9 | NA
TGTGCCAGTAGGTCCACGCTGAACACTGAAGCTTTCTTT | CASRSTLNTEAFF | NA | TRBJ1-1 | TRBV19 | NA
TGTGCCAGCAGCTCTCCAGGGACCCTAGCGTACTATGGCTACACCTTC | CASSSPGTLAYYGYTF | NA | TRBJ1-2 | TRBV7-9 | NA
TGTGCCAGCAGCTTATCCTTCCAAGAGACCCAGTACTTC | CASSLSFQETQYF | few | TRBJ2-5 | TRBV7-6 | NA
TGCAGTGCTACACCTCTCCCACGGAACACCGGGGAGCTGTTTTTT | CSATPLPRNTGELFF | few | TRBJ2-2 | TRBV20-1 | NA
TGTGCCAGCAACCTGGACAGGGGCTTTGGAAACACCTTC | CASNLDRGFGNTF | NA | TRBJ1-2 | TRBV2 | TRBD1